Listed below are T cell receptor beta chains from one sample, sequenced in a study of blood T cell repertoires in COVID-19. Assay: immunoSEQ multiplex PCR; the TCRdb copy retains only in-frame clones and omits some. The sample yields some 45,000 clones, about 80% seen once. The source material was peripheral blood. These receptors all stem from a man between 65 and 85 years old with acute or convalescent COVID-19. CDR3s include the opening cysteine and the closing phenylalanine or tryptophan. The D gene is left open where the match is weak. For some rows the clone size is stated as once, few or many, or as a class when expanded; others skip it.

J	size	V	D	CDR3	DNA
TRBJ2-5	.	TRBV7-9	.	CASSSSGTGAWTQYF	TGTGCCAGCAGCTCGAGTGGAACGGGAGCCTGGACCCAGTACTTC
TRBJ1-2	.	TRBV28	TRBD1	CATWTGARGYTF	TGTGCCACCTGGACAGGGGCGAGAGGCTACACCTTC
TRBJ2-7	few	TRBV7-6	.	CASSLVSTGPFKDEQYF	TGTGCCAGCAGCTTAGTCTCCACAGGGCCCTTTAAAGACGAGCAGTACTTC
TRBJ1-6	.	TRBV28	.	CASRGQRNSPLHF	TGTGCCAGCAGAGGACAGCGGAATTCACCCCTCCACTTT
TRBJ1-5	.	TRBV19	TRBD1	CASSRVNRGGDQPQHF	TGTGCCAGTAGCCGCGTAAACAGGGGAGGTGATCAGCCCCAGCATTTT
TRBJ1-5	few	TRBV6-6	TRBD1	CASSPQGASYQPQHF	TGTGCCAGCAGCCCTCAGGGGGCGAGTTACCAGCCCCAGCATTTT
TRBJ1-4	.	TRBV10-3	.	CAIRKDRTDEKLFF	TGTGCCATCAGAAAGGACAGAACGGATGAAAAACTGTTTTTT
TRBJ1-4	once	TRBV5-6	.	CASSNREHEKLFF	TGTGCCAGCAGCAACAGAGAGCATGAAAAACTGTTTTTT
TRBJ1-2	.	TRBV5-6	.	CASSLRPGHYGYTF	TGTGCCAGCAGCTTGAGGCCAGGTCACTATGGCTACACCTTC
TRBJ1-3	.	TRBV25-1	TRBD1	CASSGGQGFAGNTIYF	TGTGCCAGCAGTGGAGGACAGGGGTTTGCTGGAAACACCATATATTTT
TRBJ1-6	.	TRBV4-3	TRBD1	CASSQEGGQGSNSPLHF	TGCGCCAGCAGCCAAGAAGGGGGACAGGGGTCAAATTCACCCCTCCACTTT
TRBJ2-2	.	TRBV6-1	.	CASSEFIVSNTGELFF	TGTGCCAGCAGTGAATTTATAGTTTCGAACACCGGGGAGCTGTTTTTT